The clone carrying this TCR beta chain was detected a few times. This specimen comes from a study of blood T cell repertoires in COVID-19. Study details: Samples taken during acute and convalescent COVID-19 were collected in the United States, Italy and Spain.

Per the germline V gene, CDR1 is MGHRA and CDR2 is YSYEKL. CDR3 size: 14 residues. V shed 0 bases, J shed 7 bases, and the junction held 5 bases outside the gene matches. Authors' processing steps: Nucleated cell number was recorded as an estimate derived from reference gene primer amplification. Sequencing used immunoSEQ multiplex PCR; TCRdb keeps in-frame clones, though not all of them. That table supplies the V and J calls and clone size; D and trimming were determined from the DNA. This sample has 400,000 to 450,000 clones; more than 80% occur once, and the top ten carry over 1.1%. The rearrangement uses TRBV4-1 and TRBJ1-1; TRBD1 matches 7 bases. Sequencing input: peripheral blood. The TCR comes from a woman in her thirties with active or convalescent COVID-19. CDR3 nucleotides: TGCGCCAGCAGCCAAGAAGGGGGACAGCTTGAAGCTTTCTTT. It specifies CASSQEGGQLEAFF.